Sequencing of this T cell receptor beta chain was carried out in a study of OX40 agonist ivuxolimab in advanced cancers. Study-level points and caveats: Some of the nonresponding patients also showed low levels of normalized T-cell clonal expansion.

Sequencing used immunoSEQ multiplex PCR; TCRdb keeps in-frame clones, though not all of them. The top ten hold approximately 1.3% of the sample, which has 70,000 to 80,000 clones, roughly 87% seen once. As for this clone: Antigen specificity is unknown.

The TCR was taken from an adult with an advanced solid tumor such as melanoma, head and neck, liver or kidney cancer. The specimen was CD4+ or CD8+ T cells sorted from blood, collected in a trial of the OX40 agonist ivuxolimab.

CDR3 coding DNA: TGTGCCAGCAGCTTACGGAACACTGAAGCTTTCTTT. Translation gives CASSLRNTEAFF. V gene TRBV13 combines with J gene TRBJ1-1; D is uncertain. The CDR3 consists of 12 residues. The germline CDR1 and CDR2 sequences are PRHDT and FYEKMQ (reference sequence). The ends were cut back, 2 bases at V and 1 base at J, with 2 bases in the middle.